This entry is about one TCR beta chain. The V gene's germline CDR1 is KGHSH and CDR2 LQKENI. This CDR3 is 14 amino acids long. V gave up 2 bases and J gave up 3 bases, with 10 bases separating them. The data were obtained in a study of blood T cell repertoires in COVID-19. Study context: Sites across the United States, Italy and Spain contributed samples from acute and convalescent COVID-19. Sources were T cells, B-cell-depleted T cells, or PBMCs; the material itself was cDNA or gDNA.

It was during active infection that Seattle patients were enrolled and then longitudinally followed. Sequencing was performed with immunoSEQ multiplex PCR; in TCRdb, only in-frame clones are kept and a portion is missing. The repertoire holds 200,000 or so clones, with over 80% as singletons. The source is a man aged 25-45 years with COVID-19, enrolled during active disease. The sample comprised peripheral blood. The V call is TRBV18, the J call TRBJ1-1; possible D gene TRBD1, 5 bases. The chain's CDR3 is CASSPTIGDTEAFF. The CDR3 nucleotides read TGTGCCAGCTCACCAACAATAGGGGACACTGAAGCTTTCTTT.